The 4 T cell receptor beta chains given below trace back to one sample, sequenced in a study of type 1 and type 2 diabetes patients. PCR was run on genomic DNA. A primer set of 30 forward and 13 reverse primers amplified the CDR3. A single record per CDR3 protein comes from TCRdb applying MiXCR to the multiplex PCR reads. Of around 300,000 distinct CDR3 sequences listed, around 47% are singletons. Sequencing used peripheral blood mononuclear cells (PBMCs). These TCRs come from a man younger than 35 with type 2 diabetes.

The table lists this clonotype with a few counts. The chain links TRBV7-8 to TRBJ2-3, with 9 bases aligning to TRBD1. The CDR3 has 16 residues. Germline CDR1 and CDR2: SGHVS and FQNEAQ. The ends lost 0 bases at V and 6 bases at J; junction bases unmatched: 7. The CDR3 loop reads CASSLASGQGGDTQYF. The CDR3 region has the DNA TGTGCCAGCAGCTTAGCCTCGGGACAGGGAGGTGATACGCAGTATTTT.

This chain links TRBV10-3 with TRBJ2-1; D tentatively fits TRBD1 or TRBD2 (5 bases each). V lost 0 bases, J lost 4 bases, and 13 bases lay in between. The V gene's germline CDR1 is ENHRY and CDR2 SYGVKD. The CDR3 covers 16 residues. The DNA for the CDR3 is TGTGCCATCAGTGAGTCGATTGGGACCATATACAATGAGCAGTTCTTC. As protein: CAISESIGTIYNEQFF.

V usage is TRBV12-3 or TRBV12-4 and J usage is TRBJ1-1; 7 positions agree with TRBD1. The CDR3 spans 14 residues. V lost 3 bases and J lost 5; bases outside the gene matches: 6. The CDR3: CASSFAHRGTEAFF. In DNA form, the CDR3 reads TGTGCCAGCAGTTTTGCGCACAGGGGAACTGAAGCTTTCTTT.

This clonotype was seen at least ten times. V usage is TRBV10-1 and J usage is TRBJ2-6, with D unresolved. CDR3 length: 13 residues. The V end was cut by 8 bases, the J end by 4 bases, with 9 bases between. Germline V gene lookup returns CDR1 WNHNN and CDR2 SYGVQD (reference sequence). CDR3 sequence (DNA): TGCGCCAGCTCCCATGGGGGGGCCAACGTCCTGACTTTC. Translated: CASSHGGANVLTF.